These 30 T cell receptor beta chains originate from one sample sequenced in a study of T cell repertoires in cytomegalovirus infection (dated by TCRdb to about 2019). The antigens these receptors bind are not known. TCRdb records Illumina HiSeq 1500 as the sequencer. Starting from the raw public reads, TCRdb applied fastp trimming at Q25, assembled clones with MiXCR and retained in-frame beta chains. Identical CDR3 protein sequences are pooled into one entry, listed with their most common genes and DNA. Across this sample there are tens of thousands of distinct CDR3 sequences, with 20% to 25% seen only once. Less than 20% of the sample goes to the ten largest clones. Specimen: PBMCs, sequenced either directly or after in vitro stimulation (not recorded which). These receptors came from a human donor in good health (CMV status not recorded). Some clones in this sample may be carry-over from other donors' samples.

This clonotype has just a few counts. The gene calls are TRBV7-9 and TRBJ1-2, with 8 bases matching TRBD1. CDR1 SEHNR and CDR2 FQNEAQ come from the germline V gene (reference sequence). J gave up 6 bases and V 3 bases, and 9 bases lay outside the gene matches. This CDR3 contains 15 residues. The CDR3 DNA reads TGTGCCAGCAGCTTGACAGGGGCCTCTATTGATGGCTACACCTTC. It encodes CASSLTGASIDGYTF.

This sequence joins TRBV7-8 and TRBJ1-1; D remains unclear. Germline loops: CDR1 SGHVS, CDR2 FQNEAQ. The CDR3 contains 13 residues. Trimming removed 4 bases from V and 1 base from J, with 7 bases in between. The CDR3 DNA follows: TGTGCCAGCAGCTCGGCCTGGAACACTGAAGCTTTCTTT. Its protein is CASSSAWNTEAFF. Combining the CDR3 with reference TRBV7-8 and TRBJ1-1 gives the whole variable domain GAGVSQSPRYKVAKRGQDVALRCDPISGHVSLFWYQQALGQGPEFLTYFQNEAQLDKSGLPSDRFFAERPEGSVSTLKIQRTQQEDSAVYLCASSSAWNTEAFFGQGTRLTVV.

This clonotype appeared a few times. The gene calls are TRBV12-3 or TRBV12-4 and TRBJ2-1; the D gene is possibly TRBD1 (5 bases). The ends were cut back, 5 bases at V and 0 bases at J, with 17 bases in the middle. The CDR3 contains 17 residues. CDR3: CASSKTQAVSSYNEQFF. For the CDR3, the DNA is TGTGCCAGCAGTAAAACACAGGCAGTGAGCTCCTACAATGAGCAGTTCTTC.

The chain joins TRBV7-2 to TRBJ1-6; no definite D call. The CDR3 contains 13 residues. V lost 6 bases, J lost 3 bases, and 6 bases lay in between. Germline values: CDR1 SGHTA, CDR2 FQGNSA. The DNA for the CDR3 is TGTGCCAGCAGTCGCGTCTATAATTCACCCCTCCACTTT. Protein: CASSRVYNSPLHF.

The chain recombines TRBV18 with TRBJ1-6, with a tentative D call TRBD1 (5 bases). CDR1 is KGHSH and CDR2 is LQKENI in the germline V gene. The CDR3 is 15 residues long. V was shortened by 6 bases and J by 8 bases, with 17 bases between the two germline ends. The CDR3 sequence is CASSRIGGGYSPLHF. The CDR3 DNA sequence: TGTGCCAGCTCCAGAATCGGTGGGGGATATTCACCCCTCCACTTT.

This clonotype was seen repeatedly, ten times or more. V is TRBV12-3 or TRBV12-4 and J is TRBJ2-7; D gene uncertain. V was pared by 5 bases and J by 2 bases, with 10 bases between. This CDR3 is built from 13 residues. In nucleotides, the CDR3 is TGTGCCAGCAGTGCTATTAATACCTACGAGCAGTACTTC. This translates into CASSAINTYEQYF.

This clonotype is termed large (0.1 to 1%). CDR3 residues: CASSVTPGRYYEQYF. The CDR3 coding sequence is TGTGCCAGCAGCGTTACGCCGGGACGCTACTACGAGCAGTACTTC. This chain links TRBV7-2 with TRBJ2-7; perhaps D is TRBD1 or TRBD2 (5 bases each). The germline gives CDR1 SGHTA, CDR2 FQGNSA. The length of the CDR3 is 15 residues. Trimming took 5 bases from V and 3 from J, leaving 17 bases between them.

This clonotype showed up just a few times. This rearrangement joins TRBV7-8 to TRBJ1-3, with D maybe TRBD1 (6 bases). This CDR3 contains 14 residues. Germline CDR1 SGHVS, CDR2 FQNEAQ. V shed 1 base and J shed 16 bases, with 20 bases lying between them. The CDR3 region is CASSLEGGGLREYF. CDR3 DNA: TGTGCCAGCAGCTTAGAAGGAGGGGGACTCAGGGAGTATTTT.

The chain couples TRBV2 to TRBJ2-5; D is perhaps TRBD1 or TRBD2 (5 bases each). The germline CDR1 and CDR2 sequences are SNHLY and FYNNEI. CDR3 length: 14 amino acids. V was trimmed by 6 bases and J by 1 base, leaving 12 bases between them. Here the CDR3 DNA reads TGTGCCAGCAGGATGGGACCGACCCAAGAGACCCAGTACTTC. It encodes CASRMGPTQETQYF.

This clonotype was recorded many times. This chain links TRBV7-2 with TRBJ2-3, with TRBD2 matching 11 bases. The CDR3 length is 19 residues. J lost 2 bases, V lost 5 bases, and 15 bases had no gene match. Germline assignment: CDR1 SGHTA and CDR2 FQGNSA. CDR3 amino acids: CASSVPGTSGLQLTDTQYF. The CDR3, as DNA: TGTGCCAGCAGCGTGCCCGGGACTAGCGGCCTACAGCTCACAGATACGCAGTATTTT.

This chain links TRBV12-3 or TRBV12-4 with TRBJ1-2; D remains unclear. V was pared by 2 bases and J by 4 bases, with 11 bases between. The CDR3 extends over 14 amino acids. The CDR3 loop reads CASSLNGGIYGYTF. The CDR3 DNA sequence: TGTGCCAGCAGTTTAAATGGCGGAATCTATGGCTACACCTTC.

As to this clonotype: The conserved closing phenylalanine or tryptophan is absent in this CDR3, likely reflecting a read error. The CDR3 sequence is CASSLGGTANEKLFL. CDR3 in DNA: TGCGCCAGCAGCTTGGGAGGAACTGCTAATGAAAAACTGTTTTTA. V and J are TRBV5-1 and TRBJ1-4; the D is unclear. Between the trimmed V and J ends, which lost 0 bases and 3 bases, there was a span of 9 bases. CDR1 is SGHRS and CDR2 is YFSETQ in the germline V gene. This CDR3 comprises 15 residues.

This clonotype came up many times. The CDR3 nucleotides are TGCAGCGTTTCCCCCGTGGGGGTAAACATTCAGTACTTC. This gives the protein CSVSPVGVNIQYF. The chain is built from TRBV29-1 and TRBJ2-4; the D gene could be TRBD1 or TRBD2 (5 bases each). V lost 5 bases and J 6 bases, leaving 14 bases between the germline ends. There are 13 residues in the CDR3. The germline V gene encodes CDR1 SQVTM and CDR2 ANQGSEA. Full variable domain (missing parts from reference TRBV29-1 and TRBJ2-4): SAVISQKPSRDICQRGTSLTIQCQVDSQVTMMFWYRQQPGQSLTLIATANQGSEATYESGFVIDKFPISRPNLTFSTLTVSNMSPEDSSIYLCSVSPVGVNIQYFGAGTRLSVL.

This clonotype was recorded a few times. V and J are TRBV28 and TRBJ2-7; 8 positions match TRBD1. CDR1 is MDHEN, CDR2 SYDVKM, per germline. The CDR3 has 14 residues. Trimming at V came to 6 bases and at J to 5 bases, leaving 9 bases not matched to a gene. The CDR3 sequence: CASSKTGGPNEQYF. The DNA for the CDR3 is TGTGCCAGCAGCAAAACAGGGGGACCAAACGAGCAGTACTTC.

The chain joins TRBV4-2 to TRBJ2-1; TRBD2 aligns across 7 bases. The CDR3 extends over 13 amino acids. Germline V gives CDR1 LGHNA, CDR2 YNFKEQ. Germline trimming cut 2 bases from V and 9 bases from J; bases unmatched to any gene: 4. DNA of the CDR3: TGTGCCAGCAGCCAACGGGGGGTGGGTGAGCAGTTCTTC. Translating gives CASSQRGVGEQFF.

For this clonotype: A much larger clone sits a single nucleotide away, making a read error possible. This sequence joins TRBV6-2 or TRBV6-3 and TRBJ1-1, with D hard to call. The germline V and J ends were trimmed by 10 bases and 6 bases, with 12 bases remaining between them. CDR1 and CDR2 (germline): MNHEY, SVGEGT. CDR3 length: 11 residues. The CDR3 sequence: CANMLHAEAFF. CDR3 sequence (DNA): TGTGCCAACATGCTCCACGCTGAAGCTTTCTTT.

This clonotype appeared many times. The chain uses TRBV7-7 and TRBJ1-1; D remains unclear. This CDR3 is 13 amino acids long. CDR1 is SSHAT, CDR2 FNYEAQ, per germline (reference sequence). The V end lost 2 bases, the J end lost 1 base, and 5 bases lay between the germline ends. CDR3 amino acids: CASSLQKNTEAFF. DNA of the CDR3: TGTGCCAGCAGCTTACAGAAGAACACTGAAGCTTTCTTT.

This clonotype was seen ten or more times. This rearrangement joins TRBV7-2 to TRBJ1-5; D unresolved. CDR1 is SGHTA and CDR2 is FQGNSA in the germline V gene. The CDR3 runs 15 residues. V was pared by 0 bases and J by 4 bases, with 10 bases between. CDR3: CASSLAGQSNQPQHF. The DNA of the CDR3 is TGTGCCAGCAGCTTAGCCGGGCAGAGTAATCAGCCCCAGCATTTT.

The J gene is TRBJ2-7, the V gene TRBV6-2 or TRBV6-3; D perhaps matches TRBD2 (5 bases). V was cut by 5 bases and J by 3 bases, with 14 bases left in between. Germline V gives CDR1 MNHEY, CDR2 SVGEGT. This CDR3 comprises 14 residues. The CDR3 loop is CASSPRERRYEQYF. CDR3 in DNA: TGTGCCAGCAGTCCCCGCGAGCGGCGCTACGAGCAGTACTTC.

This clonotype was detected ten times or more. The chain combines TRBV24-1 with TRBJ1-1; D may be TRBD1 (6 bases). CDR3 length: 17 residues. Germline V gene lookup returns CDR1 KGHDR and CDR2 SFDVKD. Trimming removed 0 bases at V and 3 bases at J, with 16 bases between. The CDR3 region is CATSDLSADSGDTEAFF. For the CDR3, the DNA is TGTGCCACCAGTGATTTGTCGGCGGACAGCGGGGACACTGAAGCTTTCTTT.

In this sample, this clonotype turned up a few times. The gene calls are TRBV4-1 and TRBJ2-5; 13 nucleotides match TRBD2. In germline, CDR1 is MGHRA, CDR2 YSYEKL. The trim removed 5 bases at V and 4 bases at J, leaving 4 bases unmatched. The CDR3 extends over 15 amino acids. The CDR3 region has the DNA TGCGCCAGCAGCTCGCGACTAGCGGGAGGAGAGACCCAGTACTTC. As protein: CASSSRLAGGETQYF.

The chain recombines TRBV7-9 with TRBJ2-5; D is ambiguous. The CDR3 loop spans 13 amino acids. The V gene's germline CDR1 is SEHNR and CDR2 FQNEAQ (reference sequence). Trimming stripped 2 bases from V and 5 bases from J, with 9 bases between. This CDR3 is CASSLFGIETQYF. CDR3 sequence (DNA): TGTGCCAGCAGCTTATTTGGGATTGAGACCCAGTACTTC.

This clonotype has only a few counts. The rearrangement uses TRBV10-3 and TRBJ2-1; 10 bases agree with TRBD2. Germline V CDR1 and CDR2: ENHRY, SYGVKD. V dropped 6 bases and J dropped 3; count of bases not matched to a gene: 5. The CDR3 covers 15 residues. CDR3 nucleotides: TGTGCCATCAGGAGTAGCGGGGGGAACTACAATGAGCAGTTCTTC. Encoded protein: CAIRSSGGNYNEQFF.

V and J are TRBV20-1 and TRBJ1-1; the match to TRBD1 covers 7 bases. The CDR3 totals 13 residues. The J segment lost 3 bases and the V segment lost 2 bases, leaving 3 bases of the junction unmatched. Germline V gene lookup returns CDR1 DFQATT and CDR2 SNEGSKA (reference sequence). CDR3 nucleotide sequence: TGCAGTGCTAGACCAGACAGGGACACTGAAGCTTTCTTT. Protein: CSARPDRDTEAFF.

The sample holds a few counts of this clonotype. J is TRBJ2-7 and V is TRBV27; TRBD2 matches at 8 bases. This CDR3 is 13 amino acids long. Germline V lookup: CDR1 MNHEY, CDR2 SMNVEV (reference sequence). Unmatched junction bases numbered 6, after V lost 9 bases and J lost 2 bases. CDR3 DNA sequence: TGTGCCAGTGGGTACGGGAGGGCCTACGAGCAGTACTTC. It is translated as CASGYGRAYEQYF.

With regard to this clonotype: A read error is possible here, since a much larger clone lies one base away. The chain joins TRBV11-2 to TRBJ2-1, with TRBD2 matching over 8 bases. There are 12 residues in the CDR3. Per germline, CDR1 SGHAT and CDR2 FQNNGV. The CDR3 bases are TGTGCCATCAGCACCGAGCGGGAGAGTCAGTTCTTC. Translating it yields CAISTERESQFF.

The rearrangement links TRBV2 to TRBJ1-3; D is undetermined. Deletions cut 7 bases from V and 0 bases from J, with 7 bases between. This CDR3 comprises 13 residues. The V gene's germline CDR1 is SNHLY and CDR2 FYNNEI. In nucleotides, the CDR3 is TGTGCCAGCACGGCCGGCTCTGGAAACACCATATATTTT. Translated, it gives CASTAGSGNTIYF.

The sample holds a few counts of this clonotype. The chain combines TRBV2 with TRBJ2-3, with D possibly matching TRBD2 (5 bases). Germline V gives CDR1 SNHLY, CDR2 FYNNEI. The CDR3 sequence is 15 residues long. The germline V and J ends were trimmed by 1 base and 2 bases, with 10 bases remaining between them. CDR3 residues: CASSEGTLSTDTQYF. The CDR3 DNA follows: TGTGCCAGCAGTGAAGGGACTCTTTCCACAGATACGCAGTATTTT.

This chain links TRBV10-3 with TRBJ1-4, with a possible D match to TRBD1 (5 bases). The CDR3 is 13 residues long. Germline lookup yields CDR1 ENHRY and CDR2 SYGVKD. Trimming left V 6 bases short and J 4 bases short, with 9 bases between. This CDR3 is CAIRRDLNEKLFF. The CDR3 region has the DNA TGTGCCATCAGGAGGGACCTTAATGAAAAACTGTTTTTT.

In this sample, this clonotype turned up many times. Here the CDR3 DNA reads TGTGCCAGCAGCCCCGGACTAGCGGAACGCTCCTACGAGCAGTACGTC. Translation: CASSPGLAERSYEQYV. The chain couples TRBV11-3 to TRBJ2-7, with TRBD2 matching 10 bases. With 5 bases clipped from V and 0 bases from J, the junction kept 7 bases outside the gene matches. Germline-derived CDR1 and CDR2 are SGHNT and YENEEA. The length of the CDR3 is 16 residues.